Presented here are 4 T cell receptor beta chains from one specimen sequenced in a study of T cell responses to AZD1222 COVID-19 vaccine. Measured with immunoSEQ multiplex PCR; TCRdb has only the in-frame clones, and not every one. The repertoire holds more than 80,000 clones, with 90% as singletons. Material: peripheral blood, obtained on day 0 of AZD1222 vaccination. Source of these receptors: an adult in good health.

The chain joins TRBV4-3 to TRBJ2-4; 11 bases line up with TRBD2. CDR1 and CDR2 from the germline V gene are LGHNA and YSLEER. This CDR3 region has 17 residues. V lost 1 base, J lost 10 bases, and 12 bases stayed unmatched. CDR3 nucleotide sequence: TGCGCCAGCAGCCAAGCGCCCCTAGCGGGAGGCCTAATTATTCAGTACTTC. This encodes CASSQAPLAGGLIIQYF.

Only one count was recorded for this clone. The J gene is TRBJ2-7, the V gene TRBV28; weak D call: TRBD2 (5 bases). V was pared by 6 bases and J by 4 bases, with 10 bases between. CDR1 is MDHEN, CDR2 SYDVKM, per germline. The CDR3 contains 12 residues. The chain's CDR3 is CASRRGFYEQYF. In DNA, the CDR3 is TGTGCCAGCAGGCGAGGGTTTTACGAGCAGTACTTC.

This clone has just a few counts. J is TRBJ1-2 and V is TRBV19; D is unclear. CDR1 and CDR2 from the germline V gene are LNHDA and SQIVND (reference sequence). Trimming stripped 10 bases from V and 8 bases from J, with 17 bases between. CDR3 length: 12 amino acids. The CDR3 region is CATRTASGGYTF. CDR3 nucleotide sequence: TGTGCCACCCGGACGGCCTCCGGAGGCTACACCTTC.

In DNA form, the CDR3 reads TGCGCCAGCAAACTCGGACAGGGGGACTATGGCTACACCTTC. Protein sequence: CASKLGQGDYGYTF. V is TRBV5-1 and J is TRBJ1-2, with 10 bases fitting TRBD1. V shed 6 bases and J 3 bases; nucleotides not matched to a gene: 5. This CDR3 contains 14 residues. Germline-derived CDR1 and CDR2 are SGHRS and YFSETQ.